One and the same sample provided the 11 T cell receptor beta chains below, sequenced in a study of cytomegalovirus exposure and HLA in healthy donors. The PCR was carried out with 60 Vbeta primers and 13 Jbeta primers. Measured with immunoSEQ multiplex PCR; TCRdb has only the in-frame clones, and not every one. The sample yields tens of thousands of clones, 60% to 75% seen once. The sequencing sample was made of PBMCs. All receptors come from a man in his forties or fifties in good health and CMV-seropositive.

The chain links TRBV29-1 to TRBJ2-4; 7 bases are shared with TRBD2. V lost 7 bases and J lost 10; bases outside the gene matches: 7. The CDR3 sequence is 11 residues long. Germline lookup yields CDR1 SQVTM and CDR2 ANQGSEA. CDR3 protein: CSAGEGGIQYF. The CDR3 DNA sequence: TGCAGCGCCGGGGAGGGTGGGATTCAGTACTTC.

The chain couples TRBV29-1 to TRBJ1-1; TRBD1 matches at 7 bases. The V segment lost 6 bases and the J segment 0 bases; nucleotides outside the gene matches: 4. There are 13 residues in the CDR3. Germline CDR1 reads SQVTM; CDR2 reads ANQGSEA. Here the CDR3 DNA reads TGCAGCGTCCGACAGGGACTGAACACTGAAGCTTTCTTT. This sequence encodes CSVRQGLNTEAFF.

In this sample, this clone turned up a few times. Other nucleotide sequences in the sample specify the same CDR3. The chain employs TRBV11-3 and TRBJ2-7; a possible D gene is TRBD2 (5 bases). The V gene lost 5 bases and the J gene lost 2 bases, with 16 bases spanning the gap. The CDR3 is made up of 15 amino acids. Germline CDR1 reads SGHNT; CDR2 reads YENEEA. CDR3 region: CASSQREKTAYEQYF. The CDR3 bases are TGTGCCAGCAGCCAGAGGGAGAAGACGGCCTACGAGCAGTACTTC. The full variable domain, rest sourced from reference TRBV11-3 and TRBJ2-7, is EAGVVQSPRYKIIEKKQPVAFWCNPISGHNTLYWYLQNLGQGPELLIRYENEEAVDDSQLPKDRFSAERLKGVDSTLKIQPAELGDSAVYLCASSQREKTAYEQYFGPGTRLTVT.

As concerns this clone: The sample holds other DNA sequences that translate to the same CDR3. The chain employs TRBV6-4 and TRBJ2-2, with 8 bases matching TRBD2. Germline V gene lookup returns CDR1 MRHNA and CDR2 SNTAGT. With V trimmed by 3 bases and J by 3 bases, 3 bases remained unmatched. The CDR3 has 15 residues. As DNA, the CDR3 is TGTGCCAGCAGTGAGGTAGCGGGACACACCGGGGAGCTGTTTTTT. It specifies CASSEVAGHTGELFF.

Worth noting for this clone: A far larger clone is one base from this, pointing to a likely read error. This sample includes further DNA sequences coding for the same CDR3. The chain carries TRBV29-1 and TRBJ2-7; tentative D call: TRBD1 (5 bases). CDR3 size: 13 residues. Germline CDR1 SQVTM, CDR2 ANQGSEA. The CDR3 reads CSVVKGNTYEQYF. In DNA form, the CDR3 reads TGCAGCGTTGTGAAGGGGAATACCTACGAACAGTACTTC.

Here the CDR3 reads CASSKGVGQLNTEAFF. The DNA for the CDR3 is TGTGCCAGCAGCAAAGGGGTGGGACAGCTGAACACTGAAGCTTTCTTT. The V call is TRBV21-1, the J call TRBJ1-1; no check of the table's D call, TRBD1, against the DNA was made. TRBV21-1 is noted as a pseudogene. This CDR3 has 16 amino acids.

This clone turned up a few times. The chain combines TRBV6-5 with TRBJ2-2; 7 bases match TRBD1. The DNA matches TRBJ1-3 better at its end, which makes the J call doubtful. There are 14 residues in the CDR3. The germline V gene has CDR1 MNHEY and CDR2 SVGAGI. The CDR3 loop is CATSVGTAGNTIYF. CDR3 sequence (DNA): TGTGCCACCTCGGTGGGGACAGCTGGAAACACCATATATTTT.

The rearrangement links TRBV4-3 to TRBJ2-7; D perhaps matches TRBD1 (5 bases). The germline V gene encodes CDR1 LGHNA and CDR2 YSLEER. The CDR3 is made up of 16 amino acids. V gave up 4 bases and J gave up 2 bases, with 18 bases separating them. The CDR3 reads CASSPKYDRPTYEQYF. The CDR3 DNA is TGCGCCAGCAGCCCCAAATACGACAGACCTACCTACGAGCAGTACTTC.

The chain links TRBV11-2 to TRBJ2-3; the D gene is possibly TRBD2 (6 bases). This CDR3 is built from 17 residues. V lost 6 bases to trimming and J lost 2 bases, with 21 bases between them. Germline values: CDR1 SGHAT, CDR2 FQNNGV. The CDR3 here is CASSFPIPGLSTDTQYF. In nucleotides, the CDR3 is TGTGCCAGCAGTTTTCCCATTCCGGGACTTTCCACAGATACGCAGTATTTT.

This clone was recorded once. The V and J genes are TRBV5-1 and TRBJ1-6; D not resolved. Germline values: CDR1 SGHRS, CDR2 YFSETQ. Trimming took off 0 bases at V and 8 bases at J, with 12 bases between the two ends. The CDR3 has 15 residues. In DNA, the CDR3 is TGCGCCAGCAGCTTGGTCCCAGGTGAAGATTCACCCCTCCACTTT. It encodes CASSLVPGEDSPLHF. Combining the CDR3 with reference TRBV5-1 and TRBJ1-6 gives the whole variable domain KAGVTQTPRYLIKTRGQQVTLSCSPISGHRSVSWYQQTPGQGLQFLFEYFSETQRNKGNFPGRFSGRQFSNSRSEMNVSTLELGDSALYLCASSLVPGEDSPLHFGNGTRLTVT.

The rearrangement uses TRBV25-1 and TRBJ2-1; TRBD2 aligns across 7 bases. The CDR3 is 13 amino acids. Germline V CDR1 and CDR2: MGHDK, SYGVNS. Losses at the gene ends were 3 bases for V and 10 bases for J; bases not matched to a gene: 6. The CDR3 sequence is CASSDGPSGEQFF. As DNA, the CDR3 is TGTGCCAGCAGTGATGGGCCTAGCGGCGAGCAGTTCTTC.